The present T cell receptor (beta chain) was sequenced within a study of blood T cell repertoires in COVID-19. As handled by the study authors: Estimation of nucleated cell counts was performed using reference gene primer amplification. Only in-frame clones appear in the TCRdb table, and some are missing; sequencing was by immunoSEQ multiplex PCR. V and J calls and clone size are copied from that table; D and trimming were computed from the DNA. The sample lists 35,000 to 50,000 clones; 84% were seen once. The CDR3 is 10 amino acids. Looked up from germline, CDR1 is DFQATT and CDR2 is SNEGSKA (reference sequence). Between the trimmed V and J ends, which lost 8 bases and 6 bases, there was a span of 10 bases.

The origin of this receptor is a man aged 50 to 60 with active or convalescent COVID-19. Sequencing was carried out using peripheral blood. The chain employs TRBV20-1 and TRBJ1-1; D perhaps matches TRBD1 (5 bases). DNA of the CDR3: TGCAGTTTACAGGTCCCTGAAGCTTTCTTT. It encodes CSLQVPEAFF.